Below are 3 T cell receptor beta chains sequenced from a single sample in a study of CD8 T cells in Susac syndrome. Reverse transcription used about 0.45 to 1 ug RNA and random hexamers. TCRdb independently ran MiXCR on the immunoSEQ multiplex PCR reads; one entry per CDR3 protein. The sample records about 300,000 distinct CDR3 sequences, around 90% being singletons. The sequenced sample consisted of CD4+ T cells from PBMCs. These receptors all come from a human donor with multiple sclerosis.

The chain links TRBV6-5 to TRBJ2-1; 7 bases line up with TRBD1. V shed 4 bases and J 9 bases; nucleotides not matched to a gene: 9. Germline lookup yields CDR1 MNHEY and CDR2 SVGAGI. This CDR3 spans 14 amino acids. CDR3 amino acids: CASSWDSTLREQFF. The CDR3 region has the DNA TGTGCCAGCAGTTGGGACAGTACCCTTCGTGAGCAGTTCTTC.

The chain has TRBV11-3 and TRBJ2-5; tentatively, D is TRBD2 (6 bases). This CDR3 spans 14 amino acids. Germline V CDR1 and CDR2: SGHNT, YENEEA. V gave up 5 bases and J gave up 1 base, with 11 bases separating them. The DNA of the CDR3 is TGTGCCAGCAGCAAGCCCGGGGGCCAAGAGACCCAGTACTTC. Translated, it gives CASSKPGGQETQYF.

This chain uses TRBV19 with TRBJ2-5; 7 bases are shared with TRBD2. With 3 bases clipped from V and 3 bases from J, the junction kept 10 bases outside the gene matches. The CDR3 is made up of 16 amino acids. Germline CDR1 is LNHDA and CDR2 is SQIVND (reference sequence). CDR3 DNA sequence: TGTGCCAGTAGTATCGGAGGCGGGAGAGGGAAAGAGACCCAGTACTTC. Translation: CASSIGGGRGKETQYF. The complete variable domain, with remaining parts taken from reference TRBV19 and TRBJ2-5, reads DGGITQSPKYLFRKEGQNVTLSCEQNLNHDAMYWYRQDPGQGLRLIYYSQIVNDFQKGDIAEGYSVSREKKESFPLTVTSAQKNPTAFYLCASSIGGGRGKETQYFGPGTRLLVL.